This TCR beta chain was recorded in a study of blood T cells in healthy people across ages. Looked up from germline, CDR1 is SGDLS and CDR2 is YYNGEE. V was cut by 0 bases and J by 5 bases, with 8 bases left in between. CDR3 length: 13 residues. Sample-barcoded 5' priming and a J-beta primer mix drove a second PCR of roughly 6 to 12 cycles. No fewer than 3 million CDR3-containing paired-end reads came from each sample. One entry per CDR3 protein results from TCRdb running MiXCR on the 5' RACE reads. The sample contains about 1.8 million distinct CDR3 sequences, approximately 50% of which appear only once.

The sequence derives from a woman aged 40 to 50 in good health. The chain uses TRBV9 and TRBJ2-5; D is unclear. The specimen was blood. The CDR3 nucleotides are TGTGCCAGCAGCGTAGGAATACTGGAGACCCAGTACTTC. It translates to CASSVGILETQYF.